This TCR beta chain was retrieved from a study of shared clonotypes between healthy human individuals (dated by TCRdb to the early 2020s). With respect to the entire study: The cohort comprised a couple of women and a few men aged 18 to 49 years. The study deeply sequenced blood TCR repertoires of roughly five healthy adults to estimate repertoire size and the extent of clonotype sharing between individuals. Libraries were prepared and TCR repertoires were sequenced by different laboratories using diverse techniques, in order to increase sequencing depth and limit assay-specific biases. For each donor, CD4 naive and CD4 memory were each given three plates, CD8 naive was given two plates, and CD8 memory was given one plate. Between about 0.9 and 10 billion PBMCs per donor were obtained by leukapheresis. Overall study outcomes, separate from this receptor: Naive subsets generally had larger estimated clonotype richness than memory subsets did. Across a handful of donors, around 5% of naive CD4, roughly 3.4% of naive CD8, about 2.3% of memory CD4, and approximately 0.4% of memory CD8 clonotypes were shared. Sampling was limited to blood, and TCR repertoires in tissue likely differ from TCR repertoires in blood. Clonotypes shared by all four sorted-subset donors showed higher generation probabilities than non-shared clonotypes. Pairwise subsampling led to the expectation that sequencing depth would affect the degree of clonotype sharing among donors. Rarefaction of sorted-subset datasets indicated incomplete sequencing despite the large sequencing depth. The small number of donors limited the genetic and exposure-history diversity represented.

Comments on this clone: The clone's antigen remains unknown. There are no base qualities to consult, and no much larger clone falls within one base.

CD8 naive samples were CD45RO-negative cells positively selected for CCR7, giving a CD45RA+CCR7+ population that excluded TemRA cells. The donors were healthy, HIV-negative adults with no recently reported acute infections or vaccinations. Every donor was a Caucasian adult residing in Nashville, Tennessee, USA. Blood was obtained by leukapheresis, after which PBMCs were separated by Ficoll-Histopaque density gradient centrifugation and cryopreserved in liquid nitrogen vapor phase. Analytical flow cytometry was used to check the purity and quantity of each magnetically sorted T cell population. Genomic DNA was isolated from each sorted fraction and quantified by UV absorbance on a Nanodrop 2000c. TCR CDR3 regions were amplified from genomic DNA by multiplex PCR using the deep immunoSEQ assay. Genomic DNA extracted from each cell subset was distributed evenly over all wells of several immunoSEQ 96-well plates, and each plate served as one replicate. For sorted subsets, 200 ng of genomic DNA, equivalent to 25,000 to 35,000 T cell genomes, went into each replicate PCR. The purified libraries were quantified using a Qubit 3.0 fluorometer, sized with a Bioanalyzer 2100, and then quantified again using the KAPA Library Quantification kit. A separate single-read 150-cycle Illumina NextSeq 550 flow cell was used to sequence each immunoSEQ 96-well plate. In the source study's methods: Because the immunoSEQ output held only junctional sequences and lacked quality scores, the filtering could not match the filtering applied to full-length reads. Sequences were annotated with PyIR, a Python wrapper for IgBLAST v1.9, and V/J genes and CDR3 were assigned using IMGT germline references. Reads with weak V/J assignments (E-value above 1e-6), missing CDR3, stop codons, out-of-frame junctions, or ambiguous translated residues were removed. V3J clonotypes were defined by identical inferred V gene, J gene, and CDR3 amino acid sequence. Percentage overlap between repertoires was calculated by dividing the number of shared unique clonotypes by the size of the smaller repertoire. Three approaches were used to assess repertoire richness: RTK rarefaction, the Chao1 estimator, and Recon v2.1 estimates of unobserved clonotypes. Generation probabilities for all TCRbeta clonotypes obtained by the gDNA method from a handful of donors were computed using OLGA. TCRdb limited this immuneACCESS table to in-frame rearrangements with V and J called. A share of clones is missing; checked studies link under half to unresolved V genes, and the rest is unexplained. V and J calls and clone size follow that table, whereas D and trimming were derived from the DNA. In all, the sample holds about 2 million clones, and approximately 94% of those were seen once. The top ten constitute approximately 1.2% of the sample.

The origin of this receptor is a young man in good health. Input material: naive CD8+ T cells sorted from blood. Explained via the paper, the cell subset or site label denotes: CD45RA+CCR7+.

CDR3 sequence: CASSEWEQETQYF. The nucleotide sequence reads TGTGCCAGCAGTGAATGGGAACAAGAGACCCAGTACTTC. The rearranged segments are TRBV6-1 and TRBJ2-5; too little of a D gene remains to name it. The CDR3 holds 13 amino acids from the cysteine to the phenylalanine. The sequence is cut down to CDR3 DNA, 39 bases in frame from base 1. CDR1 and CDR2 are read off the germline V gene as MNHNS and SASEGT. Trimming costs V 2 bases and J 2 bases, and their ends lie 6 bases apart.